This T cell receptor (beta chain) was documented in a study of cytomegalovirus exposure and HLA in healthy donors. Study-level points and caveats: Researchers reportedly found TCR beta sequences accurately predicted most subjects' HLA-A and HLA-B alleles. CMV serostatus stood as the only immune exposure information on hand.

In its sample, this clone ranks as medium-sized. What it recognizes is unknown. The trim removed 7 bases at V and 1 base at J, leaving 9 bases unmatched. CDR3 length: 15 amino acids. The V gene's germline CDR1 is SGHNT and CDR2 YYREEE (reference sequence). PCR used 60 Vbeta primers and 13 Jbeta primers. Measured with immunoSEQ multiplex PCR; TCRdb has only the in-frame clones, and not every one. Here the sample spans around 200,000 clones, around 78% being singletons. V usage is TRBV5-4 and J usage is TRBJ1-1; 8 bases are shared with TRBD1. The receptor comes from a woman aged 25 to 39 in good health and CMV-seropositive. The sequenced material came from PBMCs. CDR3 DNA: TGTGCCAGCGGTTTGACAGGGGAAGGGAACACTGAAGCTTTCTTT. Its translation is CASGLTGEGNTEAFF.